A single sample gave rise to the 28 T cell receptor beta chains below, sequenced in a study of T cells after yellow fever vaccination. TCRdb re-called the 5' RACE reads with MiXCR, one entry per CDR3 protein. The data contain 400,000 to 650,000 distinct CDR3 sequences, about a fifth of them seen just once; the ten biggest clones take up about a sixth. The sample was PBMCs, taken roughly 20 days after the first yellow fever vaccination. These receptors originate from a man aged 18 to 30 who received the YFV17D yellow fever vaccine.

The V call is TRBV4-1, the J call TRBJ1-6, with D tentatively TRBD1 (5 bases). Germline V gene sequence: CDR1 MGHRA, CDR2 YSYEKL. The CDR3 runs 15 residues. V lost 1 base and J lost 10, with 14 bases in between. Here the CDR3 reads CASSQVTGLLSPLHF. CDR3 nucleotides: TGCGCCAGCAGCCAAGTCACAGGTCTTCTATCACCCCTCCACTTT.

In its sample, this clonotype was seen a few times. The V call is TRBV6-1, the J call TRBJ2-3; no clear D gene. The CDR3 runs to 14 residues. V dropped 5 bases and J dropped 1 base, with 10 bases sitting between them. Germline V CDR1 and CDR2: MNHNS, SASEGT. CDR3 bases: TGTGCCAGCAGTCGCGTCGATCGCACAGATACGCAGTATTTT. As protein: CASSRVDRTDTQYF.

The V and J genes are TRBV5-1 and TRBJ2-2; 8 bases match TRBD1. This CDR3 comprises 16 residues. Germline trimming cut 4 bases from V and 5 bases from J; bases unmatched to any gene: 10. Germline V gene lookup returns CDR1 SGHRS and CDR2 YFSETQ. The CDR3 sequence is CASSLDRGSWTGELFF. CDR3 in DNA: TGCGCCAGCAGCCTTGACAGGGGTAGTTGGACCGGGGAGCTGTTTTTT.

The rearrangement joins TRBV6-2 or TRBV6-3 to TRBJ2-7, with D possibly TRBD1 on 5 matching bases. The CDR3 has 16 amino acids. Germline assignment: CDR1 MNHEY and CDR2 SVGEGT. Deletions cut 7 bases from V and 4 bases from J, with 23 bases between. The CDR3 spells CASNKGPIRAVYEQYV. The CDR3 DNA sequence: TGTGCCAGCAATAAAGGACCCATCAGGGCAGTTTACGAGCAGTACGTC.

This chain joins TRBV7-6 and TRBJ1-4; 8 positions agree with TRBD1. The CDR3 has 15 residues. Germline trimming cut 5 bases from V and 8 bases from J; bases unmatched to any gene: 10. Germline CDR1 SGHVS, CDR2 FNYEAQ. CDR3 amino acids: CASSPWTGSGEKLFF. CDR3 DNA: TGTGCCAGCAGCCCGTGGACAGGGTCAGGGGAAAAACTGTTTTTT.

CDR3 in amino acids: CSVVGDRGRDEQFF. The CDR3 nucleotides read TGCAGCGTTGTAGGCGACAGGGGCAGAGATGAGCAGTTCTTC. The chain links TRBV29-1 to TRBJ2-1; 8 bases align to TRBD1. The CDR3 has 14 amino acids. J was trimmed by 8 bases and V by 4 bases; bases with no gene match: 10. Per the germline V gene, CDR1 is SQVTM and CDR2 is ANQGSEA.

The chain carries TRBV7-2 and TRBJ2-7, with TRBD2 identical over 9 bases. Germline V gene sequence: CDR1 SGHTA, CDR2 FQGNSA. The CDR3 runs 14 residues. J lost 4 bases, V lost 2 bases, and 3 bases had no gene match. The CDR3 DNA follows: TGTGCCAGCAGCTTACTAGCGGGGCGATACGAGCAGTACGTC. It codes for CASSLLAGRYEQYV.

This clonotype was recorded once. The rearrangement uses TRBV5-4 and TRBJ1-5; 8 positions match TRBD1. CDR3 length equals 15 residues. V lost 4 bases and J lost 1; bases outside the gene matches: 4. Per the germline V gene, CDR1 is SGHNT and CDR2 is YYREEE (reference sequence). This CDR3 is CASSVGQESNQPQHF. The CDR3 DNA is TGTGCCAGCAGCGTGGGACAGGAAAGCAATCAGCCCCAGCATTTT.

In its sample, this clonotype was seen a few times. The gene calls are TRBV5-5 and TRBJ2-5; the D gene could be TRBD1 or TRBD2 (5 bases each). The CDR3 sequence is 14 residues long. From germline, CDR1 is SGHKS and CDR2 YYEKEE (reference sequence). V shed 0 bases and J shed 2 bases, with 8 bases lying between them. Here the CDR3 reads CASSLDWGQETQYF. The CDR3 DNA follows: TGTGCCAGCAGCTTGGACTGGGGGCAAGAGACCCAGTACTTC.

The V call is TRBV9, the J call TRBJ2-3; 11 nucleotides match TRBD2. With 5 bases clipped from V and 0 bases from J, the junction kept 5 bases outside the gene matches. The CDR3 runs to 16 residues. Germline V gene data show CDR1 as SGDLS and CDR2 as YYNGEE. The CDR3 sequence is CASRASSGGSTDTQYF. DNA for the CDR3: TGTGCCAGCAGAGCTTCTAGCGGGGGGAGCACAGATACGCAGTATTTT.

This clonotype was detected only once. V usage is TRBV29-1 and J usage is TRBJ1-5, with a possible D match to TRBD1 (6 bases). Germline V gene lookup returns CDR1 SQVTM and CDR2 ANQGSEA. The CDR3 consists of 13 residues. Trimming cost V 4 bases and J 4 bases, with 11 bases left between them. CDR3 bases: TGCAGCGTTGCAGGGGCGCTAAATCAGCCCCAGCATTTT. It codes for CSVAGALNQPQHF.

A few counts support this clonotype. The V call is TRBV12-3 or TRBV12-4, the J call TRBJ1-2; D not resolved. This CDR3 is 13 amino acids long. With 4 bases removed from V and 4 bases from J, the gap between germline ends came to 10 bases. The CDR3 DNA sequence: TGTGCCAGCAGTTGGAACGGACTCTATGGCTACACCTTC. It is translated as CASSWNGLYGYTF.

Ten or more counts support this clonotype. CDR3 protein: CASSLTGPHTDTQYF. In DNA, the CDR3 is TGTGCCAGCAGCCTGACGGGACCGCATACAGATACGCAGTATTTT. This chain links TRBV5-5 with TRBJ2-3, with D perhaps given as TRBD1 or TRBD2 (5 bases each). The CDR3 has 15 amino acids. Germline loops: CDR1 SGHKS, CDR2 YYEKEE (reference sequence). V was cut by 4 bases and J by 3 bases, with 15 bases left in between.

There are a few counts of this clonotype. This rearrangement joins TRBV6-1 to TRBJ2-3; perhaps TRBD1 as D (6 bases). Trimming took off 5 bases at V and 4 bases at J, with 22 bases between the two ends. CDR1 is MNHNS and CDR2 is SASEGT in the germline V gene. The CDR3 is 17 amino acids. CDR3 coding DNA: TGTGCCAGCAGTAAGCTAGGACAGACCCTCTTTGCAGATACGCAGTATTTT. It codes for CASSKLGQTLFADTQYF.

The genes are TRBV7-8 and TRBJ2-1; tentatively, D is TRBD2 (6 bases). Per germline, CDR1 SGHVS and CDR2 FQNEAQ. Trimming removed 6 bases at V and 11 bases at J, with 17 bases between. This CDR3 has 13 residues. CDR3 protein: CASRGLSAGKQFF. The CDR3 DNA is TGTGCCAGCAGGGGCCTAAGCGCGGGAAAGCAGTTCTTC. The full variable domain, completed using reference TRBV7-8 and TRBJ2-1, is GAGVSQSPRYKVAKRGQDVALRCDPISGHVSLFWYQQALGQGPEFLTYFQNEAQLDKSGLPSDRFFAERPEGSVSTLKIQRTQQEDSAVYLCASRGLSAGKQFFGPGTRLTVL.

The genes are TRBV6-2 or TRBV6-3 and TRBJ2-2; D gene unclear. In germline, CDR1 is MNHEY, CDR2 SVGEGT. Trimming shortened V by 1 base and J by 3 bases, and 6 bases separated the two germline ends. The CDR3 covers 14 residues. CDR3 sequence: CASSYLAYTGELFF. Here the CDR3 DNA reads TGTGCCAGCAGTTACTTGGCATACACCGGGGAGCTGTTTTTT.

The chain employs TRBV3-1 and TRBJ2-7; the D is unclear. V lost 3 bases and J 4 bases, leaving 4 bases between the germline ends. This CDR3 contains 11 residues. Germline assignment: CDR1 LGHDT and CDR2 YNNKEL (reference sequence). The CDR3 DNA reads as TGTGCCAGCAGCCACACTTACGAGCAGTACTTC. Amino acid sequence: CASSHTYEQYF.

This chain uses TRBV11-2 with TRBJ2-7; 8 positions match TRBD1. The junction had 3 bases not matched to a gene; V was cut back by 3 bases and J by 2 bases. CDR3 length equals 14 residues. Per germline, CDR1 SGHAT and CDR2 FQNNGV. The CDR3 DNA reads TGTGCCAGCAGCTTCGACAGGGGCCCCTACGAGCAGTACTTC. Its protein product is CASSFDRGPYEQYF.

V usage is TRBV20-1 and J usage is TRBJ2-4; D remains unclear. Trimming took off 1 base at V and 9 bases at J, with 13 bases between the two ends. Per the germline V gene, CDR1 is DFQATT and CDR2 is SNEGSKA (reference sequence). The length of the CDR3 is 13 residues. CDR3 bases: TGCAGTGCTAGAGCCATTGACCGGAGCATTCAGTACTTC. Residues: CSARAIDRSIQYF.

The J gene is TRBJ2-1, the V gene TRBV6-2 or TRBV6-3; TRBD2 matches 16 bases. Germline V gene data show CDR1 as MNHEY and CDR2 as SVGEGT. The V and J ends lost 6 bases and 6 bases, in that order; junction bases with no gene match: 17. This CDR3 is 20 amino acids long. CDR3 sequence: CASSNYIGTSGGAFSNEQFF. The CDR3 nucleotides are TGTGCCAGCAGCAACTACATAGGGACTAGCGGGGGGGCCTTTTCCAATGAGCAGTTCTTC.

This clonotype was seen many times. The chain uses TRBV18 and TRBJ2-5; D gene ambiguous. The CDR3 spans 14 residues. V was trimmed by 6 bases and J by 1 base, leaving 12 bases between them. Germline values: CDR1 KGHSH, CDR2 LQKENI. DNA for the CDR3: TGTGCCAGCTCCATCGTCCGGGTCCAAGAGACCCAGTACTTC. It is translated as CASSIVRVQETQYF.

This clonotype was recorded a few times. CDR3 in amino acids: CASSLSTHLAKNIQYF. The CDR3 bases are TGTGCCAGCAGTTTATCCACTCATTTAGCCAAAAACATTCAGTACTTC. This chain joins TRBV28 and TRBJ2-4; no definite D call. The V end was cut by 1 base, the J end by 0 bases, with 10 bases between. The CDR3 has 16 amino acids. The germline CDR1 and CDR2 sequences are MDHEN and SYDVKM.

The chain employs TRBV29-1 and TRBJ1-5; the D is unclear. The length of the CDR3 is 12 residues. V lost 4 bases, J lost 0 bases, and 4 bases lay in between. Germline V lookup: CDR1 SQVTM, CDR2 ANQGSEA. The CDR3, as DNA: TGCAGCGTTGGCAGTAGCAATCAGCCCCAGCATTTT. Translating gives CSVGSSNQPQHF.

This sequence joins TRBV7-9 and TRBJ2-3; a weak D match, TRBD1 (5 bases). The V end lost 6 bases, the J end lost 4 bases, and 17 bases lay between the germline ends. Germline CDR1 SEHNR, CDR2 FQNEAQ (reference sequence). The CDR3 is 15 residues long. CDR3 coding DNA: TGTGCCAGCAGTGGTGAAGGGGTTGTGTCAGATACGCAGTATTTT. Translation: CASSGEGVVSDTQYF.

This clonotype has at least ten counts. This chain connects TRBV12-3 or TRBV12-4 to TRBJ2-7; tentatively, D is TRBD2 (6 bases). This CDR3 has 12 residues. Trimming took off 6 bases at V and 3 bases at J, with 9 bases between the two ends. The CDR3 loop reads CASSFGSYEQYF. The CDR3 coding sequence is TGTGCCAGCAGCTTCGGGAGCTACGAGCAGTACTTC.

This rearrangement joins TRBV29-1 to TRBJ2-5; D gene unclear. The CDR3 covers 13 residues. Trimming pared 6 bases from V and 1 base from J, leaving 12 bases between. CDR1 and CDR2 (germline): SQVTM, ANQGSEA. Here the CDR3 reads CSVGTGSQETQYF. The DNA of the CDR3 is TGCAGCGTCGGTACGGGCAGCCAAGAGACCCAGTACTTC.

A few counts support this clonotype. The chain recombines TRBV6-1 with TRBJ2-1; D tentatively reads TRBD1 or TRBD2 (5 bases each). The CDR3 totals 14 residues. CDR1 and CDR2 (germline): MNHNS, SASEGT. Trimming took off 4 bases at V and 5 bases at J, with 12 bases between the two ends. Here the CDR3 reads CASSVETADNEQFF. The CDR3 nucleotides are TGTGCCAGCAGTGTTGAGACAGCGGACAATGAGCAGTTCTTC.

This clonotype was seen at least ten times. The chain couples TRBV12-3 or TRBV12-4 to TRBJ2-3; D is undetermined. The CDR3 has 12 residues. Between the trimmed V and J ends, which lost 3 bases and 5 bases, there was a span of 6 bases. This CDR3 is CASSFVEDTQYF. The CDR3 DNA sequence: TGTGCCAGCAGTTTTGTGGAAGATACGCAGTATTTT.